This entry lists 15 T cell receptor beta chains sequenced from one sample in a study of OX40 agonist ivuxolimab in advanced cancers. Only in-frame clones appear in the TCRdb table, and some are missing; sequencing was by immunoSEQ multiplex PCR. The table has around 60,000 clones, 80% to 90% seen once. The sample was CD4+ or CD8+ T cells sorted from blood, taken in a trial of the OX40 agonist ivuxolimab. Receptors were obtained from an adult with an advanced solid tumor such as melanoma, head and neck, liver or kidney cancer.

This chain connects TRBV7-8 to TRBJ2-7; no firm D call. The CDR3 consists of 13 residues. CDR1 and CDR2 (germline): SGHVS, FQNEAQ. The germline V and J ends were trimmed by 2 bases and 3 bases, with 8 bases remaining between them. DNA for the CDR3: TGTGCCAGCAGCTTAAGCTGGGTCTACGAGCAGTACTTC. Protein product: CASSLSWVYEQYF.

The chain recombines TRBV29-1 with TRBJ2-7; 7 bases line up with TRBD2. This CDR3 contains 13 residues. V lost 5 bases to trimming and J lost 3 bases; unmatched junction nucleotides: 7. Germline V gives CDR1 SQVTM, CDR2 ANQGSEA. This chain's CDR3 is CSVLSSGGYEQYF. The CDR3 DNA follows: TGCAGCGTTCTTTCTAGCGGAGGCTACGAGCAGTACTTC.

The chain combines TRBV9 with TRBJ2-1, with D uncertain. V was trimmed by 1 base and J by 15 bases, leaving 14 bases between them. The CDR3 sequence is 12 residues long. Germline lookup yields CDR1 SGDLS and CDR2 YYNGEE. In nucleotides, the CDR3 is TGTGCCAGCAGCGTAATCCGTGGCCCCTTGTTCTTC. It is translated as CASSVIRGPLFF.

The chain links TRBV18 to TRBJ2-3; D might be TRBD2 (5 bases). The germline CDR1 and CDR2 sequences are KGHSH and LQKENI. The CDR3 totals 18 residues. Trimming removed 6 bases at V and 0 bases at J, with 22 bases between. DNA of the CDR3: TGTGCCAGCTCGCTCCGGTGGGGAGAGACCCCTAGCACAGATACGCAGTATTTT. As protein: CASSLRWGETPSTDTQYF. Full variable domain (outside the CDR3, taken from reference TRBV18 and TRBJ2-3): NAGVMQNPRHLVRRRGQEARLRCSPMKGHSHVYWYRQLPEEGLKFMVYLQKENIIDESGMPKERFSAEFPKEGPSILRIQQVVRGDSAAYFCASSLRWGETPSTDTQYFGPGTRLTVL.

The CDR3 protein is CASSIGRLVETQYF. The CDR3 DNA reads as TGTGCCAGTAGTATAGGACGCCTCGTGGAGACCCAGTACTTC. The chain uses TRBV19 and TRBJ2-5; D not certain. The germline CDR1 and CDR2 sequences are LNHDA and SQIVND (reference sequence). Trimming stripped 1 base from V and 5 bases from J, with 11 bases between. CDR3 length equals 14 residues.

This clone occurred once. V usage is TRBV7-2 and J usage is TRBJ2-7; 12 nucleotides agree with TRBD1. This CDR3 region has 14 residues. V dropped 5 bases and J dropped 7; count of bases not matched to a gene: 6. Germline CDR1 reads SGHTA; CDR2 reads FQGNSA. The chain's CDR3 is CASSRDRGLGEQYF. The CDR3 nucleotides read TGTGCCAGCAGCCGGGACAGGGGGCTGGGAGAGCAGTACTTC. Full variable domain (remainder filled in from reference TRBV7-2 and TRBJ2-7): GAGVSQSPSNKVTEKGKDVELRCDPISGHTALYWYRQSLGQGLEFLIYFQGNSAPDKSGLPSDRFSAERTGGSVSTLTIQRTQQEDSAVYLCASSRDRGLGEQYFGPGTRLTVT.

This clone has only a few counts. V gene TRBV30 combines with J gene TRBJ2-2; 9 bases align to TRBD1. Trimming at V came to 4 bases and at J to 3 bases, leaving 12 bases not matched to a gene. Germline loops: CDR1 GTSNPN, CDR2 SVGIG (reference sequence). The CDR3 loop spans 17 amino acids. CDR3: CAWTYTARDRDTGELFF. CDR3 coding DNA: TGTGCCTGGACCTATACGGCCCGGGACAGGGACACCGGGGAGCTGTTTTTT. Using reference TRBV30 and TRBJ2-2 for the parts outside the CDR3, the full variable domain is SQTIHQWPATLVQPVGSPLSLECTVEGTSNPNLYWYRQAAGRGLQLLFYSVGIGQISSEVPQNLSASRPQDRQFILSSKKLLLSDSGFYLCAWTYTARDRDTGELFFGEGSRLTVL.

The rearrangement uses TRBV25-1 and TRBJ2-7; no clear D. Deletions cut 1 base from V and 5 bases from J, with 9 bases between. The germline V gene has CDR1 MGHDK and CDR2 SYGVNS. This CDR3 has 13 amino acids. The CDR3 sequence is CASSEFGRNEQYF. The CDR3 region has the DNA TGTGCCAGCAGTGAATTTGGTAGGAACGAGCAGTACTTC.

This chain links TRBV5-6 with TRBJ1-1; no clear D. Germline assignment: CDR1 SGHDT and CDR2 YYEEEE. Trimming stripped 4 bases from V and 1 base from J, with 5 bases between. This CDR3 comprises 12 residues. The CDR3 nucleotides are TGTGCCAGCAGCCGGTGGAACACTGAAGCTTTCTTT. Amino acid sequence: CASSRWNTEAFF.

The chain employs TRBV5-4 and TRBJ1-1; D call uncertain. CDR1 is SGHNT and CDR2 is YYREEE in the germline V gene (reference sequence). CDR3 length: 15 amino acids. The ends were cut back, 2 bases at V and 1 base at J, with 12 bases in the middle. The CDR3 nucleotides read TGTGCCAGCAGCTTTTTGTCAGGAACGAACACTGAAGCTTTCTTT. It codes for CASSFLSGTNTEAFF.

V usage is TRBV11-3 and J usage is TRBJ2-7, with 7 bases lining up with TRBD2. V was pared by 6 bases and J by 6 bases, with 11 bases of the junction left unmatched. In germline, CDR1 is SGHNT, CDR2 YENEEA. The CDR3 covers 14 residues. This CDR3 is CASSYSGGKGEQYF. The CDR3 nucleotides read TGTGCCAGCAGTTACTCGGGGGGAAAGGGCGAGCAGTACTTC.

Notes on this clone: One junction end does not reproduce the germline sequence, and a read error may be involved. The rearrangement joins TRBV7-2 to TRBJ2-7; 8 nucleotides match TRBD2. Germline V gene data show CDR1 as SGHTA and CDR2 as FQGNSA. The CDR3 has 15 residues. The DNA for the CDR3 is TGTGCCAGCAACTTAGGCGGGAGGCTCTTTGCGAAGCAGTACTTC. It is translated as CASNLGGRLFAKQYF.

The CDR3, as DNA: TGTGCCAGCAGCCTCTTACCGGGACTAGCGGGAGTAGAGACCCAGTACTTC. It specifies CASSLLPGLAGVETQYF. V is TRBV7-3 and J is TRBJ2-5; TRBD2 matches at 14 bases. Trimming took 5 bases from V and 4 from J; bases not matched to a gene: 9. In germline, CDR1 is SGHTA, CDR2 FQGTGA. The CDR3 consists of 17 residues.

This rearrangement joins TRBV27 to TRBJ1-4, with 7 bases lining up with TRBD1. The germline gives CDR1 MNHEY, CDR2 SMNVEV (reference sequence). The CDR3 runs to 14 residues. J lost 6 bases, V lost 4 bases, and 5 bases had no gene match. CDR3 in amino acids: CASSSQGYDEKLFF. The CDR3 bases are TGTGCCAGCAGTTCACAGGGGTACGATGAAAAACTGTTTTTT.

This chain joins TRBV18 and TRBJ1-1, with D unclear. CDR3 length equals 12 residues. V lost 3 bases and J lost 7, with 9 bases in between. The germline V gene encodes CDR1 KGHSH and CDR2 LQKENI. The CDR3 sequence is CASSPSRLEAFF. In DNA form, the CDR3 reads TGTGCCAGCTCACCCAGCCGTCTTGAAGCTTTCTTT.